This T cell receptor (beta chain) was recorded in a study of cytomegalovirus exposure and HLA in healthy donors. Study overall: Unique TCRs from HLA-typed donors, about 78 million of them, were held in an early data release. There were some 410 genotyped donors. Of these, 81% fell in the genetic ancestry cluster associated with self-reported Caucasian donors.

Primers for the PCR totalled 60 Vbeta and 13 Jbeta. TCRdb's copy holds only in-frame clones and misses some; the assay was immunoSEQ multiplex PCR. The table records about 160,000 clones, approximately 88% of them present only once. The V gene lost 2 bases and the J gene lost 3 bases, with 8 bases spanning the gap. CDR3 length equals 14 residues. Germline V gene sequence: CDR1 SEHNR, CDR2 FQNEAQ (reference sequence). The gene calls are TRBV7-9 and TRBJ1-5; perhaps TRBD1 as D (6 bases). The sequenced material came from PBMCs. This TCR came from a woman aged 18-29 years in good health and CMV-seronegative. DNA for the CDR3: TGTGCCAGCAGCTTATTGGGGGCCAATCAGCCCCAGCATTTT. Translated: CASSLLGANQPQHF. The variable domain in full, with the rest retrieved from reference TRBV7-9 and TRBJ1-5, is DTGVSQNPRHKITKRGQNVTFRCDPISEHNRLYWYRQTLGQGPEFLTYFQNEAQLEKSRLLSDRFSAERPKGSFSTLEIQRTEQGDSAMYLCASSLLGANQPQHFGDGTRLSIL.